Included here is one TCR beta chain sequence, with context. What it recognizes is unknown. The data were taken from a study of blood T cells in healthy people across ages. The CDR3 loop spans 13 amino acids. CDR1 is MNHEY and CDR2 is SMNVEV in the germline V gene (reference sequence). Deletions cut 5 bases from V and 7 bases from J, with 14 bases between. Study-wide points: Both naive CD4+ cell counts and diversity were greater in long-lived donors than in aged donors. Naive and antigen-experienced cells could not be conclusively compared, given unsorted PBMCs.

Total RNA, at least 6 micrograms per sample, was extracted from PBMCs. A second PCR of 7 to 11 cycles used a sample-barcoded 5' primer and a J-beta primer mix. TCRdb itself ran the 5' RACE reads through MiXCR, one entry per CDR3 protein. The data show hundreds of thousands of distinct CDR3 sequences, with approximately 30% seen just once and approximately 15% held by the top ten. This clonotype was obtained from a woman of 80 years or more in good health. The rearrangement uses TRBV27 and TRBJ1-1; no firm D call. Sequencing was performed on blood. In nucleotides, the CDR3 is TGTGCCAGCAGTCCCCGTACTATTCGTGAAGCTTTCTTT. Translated, it gives CASSPRTIREAFF.